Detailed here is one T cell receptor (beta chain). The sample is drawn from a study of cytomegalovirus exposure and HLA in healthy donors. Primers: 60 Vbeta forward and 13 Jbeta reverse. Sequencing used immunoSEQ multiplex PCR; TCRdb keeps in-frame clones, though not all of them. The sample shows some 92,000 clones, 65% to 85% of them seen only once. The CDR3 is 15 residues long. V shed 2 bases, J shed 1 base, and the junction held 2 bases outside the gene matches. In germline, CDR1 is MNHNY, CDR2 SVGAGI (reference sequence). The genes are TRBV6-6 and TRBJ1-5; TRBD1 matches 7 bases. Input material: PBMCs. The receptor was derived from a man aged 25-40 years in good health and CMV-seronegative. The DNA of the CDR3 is TGTGCCAGCAGTTACACAGGGGTAAGCAATCAGCCCCAGCATTTT. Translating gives CASSYTGVSNQPQHF.